This is a list of T cell receptor beta chains from one sample in a study of molecular identifiers for immune sequencing clone quantification. TCRdb used MiXCR to reprocess the PCR reads, holding one entry per CDR3 protein. Among about 330,000 distinct CDR3 sequences, roughly 24% were seen once, and the ten largest hold around 0.76%. Sequences were obtained from naive CD8+ T cells from blood, with Jurkat cell RNA spiked in. The receptors derive from a human donor in good health. Some libraries in this study had Jurkat cell RNA spiked in. CDR3s include the opening cysteine and the closing phenylalanine or tryptophan.

v_call	cdr3_aa
TRBV28	CASKARDNSYEQYF
TRBV6-2/TRBV6-3	CASSYLAGVYNEQFF
TRBV28	CASSMGQGRQETQYF
TRBV27	CASSLLAERYEQYF
TRBV5-6	CASSLGPLGQETQYF
TRBV24-1	CATSDSAADTQYF
TRBV4-3	CASSQEGQGAAQYF
TRBV9	CASSVGGGYSYEQYF
TRBV6-2/TRBV6-3	CASSYGVDIQYF
TRBV12-3/TRBV12-4	CASSFWGSGSDTQYF
TRBV6-5	CASSGGQGVSYEQYF
TRBV4-2	CASSQDRQDSNQPQHF
TRBV12-3/TRBV12-4	CASSLVYGEAFF
TRBV20-1	CSARDLAGAHEQYF
TRBV27	CASSSRGPDGYTF
TRBV29-1	CSVAQQGYEQYF
TRBV9	CASSVDQTSGLTDTKYF
TRBV9	CASSPGRATDTQYF
TRBV4-3	CASSQVAGGLEQYF
TRBV12-3/TRBV12-4	CASSPGGNTDTQYF
TRBV4-2	CASSQEASGIVSYEQYF
TRBV13	CASSLGGDHGGEKLFF
TRBV7-2	CASSLARGAGPYNEQFF
TRBV20-1	CNASTGDEQYF
TRBV14	CASSQVNGFTEAFF
TRBV28	CAGSLPPTRAGGGETQYF